Below are 27 T cell receptor beta chains sequenced from a single sample in a study of blood T cell repertoires in COVID-19. Repertoires were generated with immunoSEQ multiplex PCR, while TCRdb's copy carries only in-frame clones and drops some. The sample holds roughly 260,000 clones, about 85% seen once. The source material was peripheral blood. The receptors derive from a woman aged 45 to 65 who had recovered from COVID-19.

The chain employs TRBV27 and TRBJ2-1; 11 bases align to TRBD2. Germline CDR1 is MNHEY and CDR2 is SMNVEV (reference sequence). The CDR3 length is 16 residues. The trim removed 1 base at V and 5 bases at J, leaving 4 bases unmatched. CDR3 sequence reads: CASSLWGLADDNEQFF. The CDR3 DNA reads TGTGCCAGCAGTTTATGGGGACTAGCGGATGACAATGAGCAGTTCTTC.

CDR3: CASSIWGPGTGELFF. Written as DNA, the CDR3 is TGTGCCAGTAGTATTTGGGGGCCAGGTACCGGGGAGCTGTTTTTT. The chain uses TRBV19 and TRBJ2-2; tentative D call: TRBD1 (6 bases). This CDR3 has 15 residues. The V end lost 3 bases, the J end lost 5 bases, and 13 bases lay between the germline ends. Germline assignment: CDR1 LNHDA and CDR2 SQIVND (reference sequence).

The chain is built from TRBV7-2 and TRBJ2-3, with 7 bases aligning to TRBD2. J lost 2 bases, V lost 6 bases, and 5 bases had no gene match. CDR1 is SGHTA, CDR2 FQGNSA, per germline. CDR3 length: 14 residues. The CDR3 loop is CASRILATTDTQYF. CDR3 nucleotide sequence: TGTGCCAGCAGAATACTAGCGACCACAGATACGCAGTATTTT.

The chain links TRBV6-5 to TRBJ1-1; 7 nucleotides align to TRBD1. V shed 5 bases, J shed 1 base, and the junction held 7 bases outside the gene matches. Germline CDR1 MNHEY, CDR2 SVGAGI. There are 15 residues in the CDR3. CDR3 in amino acids: CASSLGTAENTEAFF. The CDR3 nucleotides are TGTGCCAGCAGTCTAGGGACAGCGGAGAACACTGAAGCTTTCTTT.

The chain carries TRBV5-1 and TRBJ1-3; TRBD1 agrees at 9 bases. Per germline, CDR1 SGHRS and CDR2 YFSETQ. V trimming: 0 bases; J trimming: 0 bases; junction bases outside the gene matches: 4. The CDR3 runs 17 residues. The DNA of the CDR3 is TGCGCCAGCAGCTTGGATGGACAGGGGATCTCTGGAAACACCATATATTTT. It encodes CASSLDGQGISGNTIYF.

The chain recombines TRBV19 with TRBJ1-1, with TRBD1 identical over 8 bases. Per germline, CDR1 LNHDA and CDR2 SQIVND (reference sequence). This CDR3 is built from 19 residues. The ends lost 6 bases at V and 0 bases at J; junction bases unmatched: 18. CDR3 nucleotide sequence: TGTGCCAGTAGCCCGCTTCGGGCAGGGGGCCTTCGCATGAACACTGAAGCTTTCTTT. The encoded protein is CASSPLRAGGLRMNTEAFF.

This clone was picked up one time. The CDR3 DNA sequence: TGCAGCGTTGATGGTCGGGACAGGGTCACTGAAGCTTTCTTT. This encodes CSVDGRDRVTEAFF. The gene calls are TRBV29-1 and TRBJ1-1; TRBD1 agrees at 9 bases. The CDR3 extends over 14 amino acids. Germline values: CDR1 SQVTM, CDR2 ANQGSEA. J was trimmed by 4 bases and V by 3 bases; bases with no gene match: 6.

V gene TRBV24-1 combines with J gene TRBJ1-5; 8 bases match TRBD1. Germline CDR1 KGHDR, CDR2 SFDVKD. The CDR3 is 17 amino acids. The J segment lost 2 bases and the V segment lost 3 bases, leaving 8 bases of the junction unmatched. The CDR3 region has the DNA TGTGCCACCAGTGATCCCGGTCAGGGGGCAGGCAATCAGCCCCAGCATTTT. This sequence encodes CATSDPGQGAGNQPQHF.

The rearrangement joins TRBV9 to TRBJ2-6, with a weak D call TRBD1 (6 bases). The CDR3 runs 13 residues. V was shortened by 5 bases and J by 12 bases, with 15 bases between the two germline ends. Germline CDR1 SGDLS, CDR2 YYNGEE. CDR3 residues: CASSRGGDRVLTF. The DNA of the CDR3 is TGTGCCAGCAGTCGAGGGGGAGATCGCGTCCTGACTTTC.

This clone was recorded only once. The V call is TRBV5-8, the J call TRBJ2-1; 7 positions match TRBD1. This CDR3 contains 16 residues. V lost 3 bases, J lost 0 bases, and 6 bases stayed unmatched. Germline V gives CDR1 SGHTS, CDR2 YDEGEE. The DNA for the CDR3 is TGTGCCAGCAGCTACCCGACAGGGCTCTCCTACAATGAGCAGTTCTTC. Protein sequence: CASSYPTGLSYNEQFF.

The chain is built from TRBV7-8 and TRBJ1-2, with D perhaps matching TRBD1 (5 bases). Looked up from germline, CDR1 is SGHVS and CDR2 is FQNEAQ. The length of the CDR3 is 14 residues. V shed 0 bases and J shed 0 bases, with 5 bases lying between them. The CDR3 sequence: CASSLARANYGYTF. Written as DNA, the CDR3 is TGTGCCAGCAGCTTAGCCAGGGCTAACTATGGCTACACCTTC.

This chain uses TRBV7-9 with TRBJ1-4; 7 positions match TRBD1. CDR3 size: 16 residues. From germline, CDR1 is SEHNR and CDR2 FQNEAQ (reference sequence). Trimming at V came to 3 bases and at J to 8 bases, leaving 12 bases not matched to a gene. The CDR3 DNA reads TGTGCCAGCAGCTTGACTACAGGGGCATGGGGGGAAAAACTGTTTTTT. Amino acids: CASSLTTGAWGEKLFF.

The genes are TRBV11-1 and TRBJ1-2; 9 nucleotides align to TRBD1. CDR1 and CDR2 from the germline V gene are SGHAT and FQDESV (reference sequence). With V trimmed by 5 bases and J by 7 bases, 14 bases remained unmatched. The CDR3 totals 16 residues. CDR3 sequence reads: CASSPGQGRPESGYTF. As DNA, the CDR3 is TGTGCCAGCAGCCCGGGACAGGGTAGACCTGAGTCTGGCTACACCTTC.

V is TRBV5-4 and J is TRBJ2-3; tentative D call: TRBD1 (6 bases). This CDR3 region has 15 residues. Trimming shortened V by 0 bases and J by 4 bases, and 12 bases separated the two germline ends. The germline V gene has CDR1 SGHNT and CDR2 YYREEE (reference sequence). CDR3 in amino acids: CASSLGDTVADTQYF. CDR3 DNA sequence: TGTGCCAGCAGCTTGGGGGACACGGTAGCAGATACGCAGTATTTT.

This clone was counted a single time. The chain carries TRBV14 and TRBJ1-2, with 7 nucleotides matching TRBD1. CDR1 and CDR2 from the germline V gene are SGHDN and FVKESK. Trimming cost V 5 bases and J 1 base; bases outside gene matches: 4. The CDR3 sequence is 14 residues long. CDR3 amino acids: CASSLNRGNYGYTF. CDR3 sequence (DNA): TGTGCCAGCAGCTTAAACAGGGGTAACTATGGCTACACCTTC.

V gene TRBV9 combines with J gene TRBJ1-2; maybe TRBD1 (5 bases). Germline V lookup: CDR1 SGDLS, CDR2 YYNGEE. Trimming removed 5 bases at V and 8 bases at J, with 10 bases between. This CDR3 is 11 amino acids long. In DNA form, the CDR3 reads TGTGCCAGCAGGGGGACTGAAGGCTACACCTTC. Translating it yields CASRGTEGYTF. The full variable domain, its missing parts supplied by reference TRBV9 and TRBJ1-2, is DSGVTQTPKHLITATGQRVTLRCSPRSGDLSVYWYQQSLDQGLQFLIQYYNGEERAKGNILERFSAQQFPDLHSELNLSSLELGDSALYFCASRGTEGYTFGSGTRLTVV.

J is TRBJ2-5 and V is TRBV5-1, with 8 positions matching TRBD2. The CDR3 is 15 amino acids. V shed 4 bases and J 4 bases; nucleotides not matched to a gene: 9. Germline lookup yields CDR1 SGHRS and CDR2 YFSETQ. The CDR3 is CASSARGGVVETQYF. CDR3 sequence (DNA): TGCGCCAGCAGCGCCCGGGGGGGAGTTGTAGAGACCCAGTACTTC.

This chain links TRBV24-1 with TRBJ2-5; 7 positions agree with TRBD2. With 2 bases clipped from V and 4 bases from J, the junction kept 0 bases outside the gene matches. This CDR3 is built from 13 residues. Germline V lookup: CDR1 KGHDR, CDR2 SFDVKD. The CDR3 sequence is CATSDWGGETQYF. The CDR3 bases are TGTGCCACCAGTGATTGGGGGGGAGAGACCCAGTACTTC.

The chain recombines TRBV18 with TRBJ1-1, with TRBD1 matching 9 bases. CDR3 length: 15 amino acids. Germline CDR1 is KGHSH and CDR2 is LQKENI. Germline trimming cut 0 bases from V and 7 bases from J; bases unmatched to any gene: 6. CDR3 amino acids: CASSPPVSDRGEAFF. For the CDR3, the DNA is TGTGCCAGCTCACCACCGGTCTCGGACAGGGGTGAAGCTTTCTTT.

The chain carries TRBV6-6 and TRBJ1-5; no reliable D call. The CDR3 is 18 amino acids. V shed 8 bases and J shed 5 bases, with 28 bases lying between them. Germline loops: CDR1 MNHNY, CDR2 SVGAGI (reference sequence). CDR3 coding DNA: TGTGCCAGCCGTAGATGGGAGCGAAGTCTAGGTGGGGATCAGCCCCAGCATTTT. Protein product: CASRRWERSLGGDQPQHF.

The J gene is TRBJ1-6, the V gene TRBV12-3 or TRBV12-4; D uncertain. V was clipped by 6 bases and J by 9 bases, with 9 bases between them. This CDR3 contains 12 residues. CDR3 protein: CASRREGSPLHF. CDR3 sequence (DNA): TGTGCCAGCAGAAGAGAGGGTTCACCCCTCCACTTT.

This chain joins TRBV9 and TRBJ2-1; 7 nucleotides align to TRBD1. With V trimmed by 0 bases and J by 6 bases, 6 bases remained unmatched. Germline V gene lookup returns CDR1 SGDLS and CDR2 YYNGEE. This CDR3 comprises 15 residues. The CDR3 region has the DNA TGTGCCAGCAGCGTAGGACAGGGCATAAGCAATGAGCAGTTCTTC. This sequence encodes CASSVGQGISNEQFF.

The CDR3, as DNA: TGCGCCAGCAGCCCCAATGGGATACCGGAGGCTGAGATAGTGGATACGCAGTATTTT. It specifies CASSPNGIPEAEIVDTQYF. The chain combines TRBV4-3 with TRBJ2-3; D is possibly TRBD2 (5 bases). Trimming cost V 4 bases and J 6 bases, with 29 bases left between them. Germline V gene sequence: CDR1 LGHNA, CDR2 YSLEER. The CDR3 sequence is 19 residues long.

This chain links TRBV5-1 with TRBJ2-1; 11 nucleotides match TRBD2. CDR3 length equals 15 residues. The V segment lost 5 bases and the J segment 7 bases; nucleotides outside the gene matches: 8. CDR1 is SGHRS and CDR2 is YFSETQ in the germline V gene. CDR3 sequence: CASSEVVAGGNEQFF. CDR3 nucleotides: TGCGCCAGCAGTGAGGTGGTAGCGGGGGGGAATGAGCAGTTCTTC.

CDR3: CASSYGRGAGTEAFF. CDR3 coding DNA: TGTGCCAGCAGTTATGGTCGGGGGGCCGGCACTGAAGCTTTCTTT. The J gene is TRBJ1-1, the V gene TRBV6-2 or TRBV6-3; weak D call: TRBD1 (6 bases). In germline, CDR1 is MNHEY, CDR2 SVGEGT. The germline V and J ends were trimmed by 3 bases and 4 bases, with 15 bases remaining between them. The CDR3 runs to 15 residues.

The rearrangement joins TRBV28 to TRBJ2-4; 7 bases line up with TRBD2. Germline CDR1 and CDR2: MDHEN and SYDVKM. The CDR3 extends over 14 amino acids. The V gene end was trimmed by 4 bases and the J gene end by 7 bases; junction bases not matched to a gene: 7. The CDR3 reads CASSSSDGGNIQYF. Here the CDR3 DNA reads TGTGCCAGCAGTTCCTCGGACGGGGGGAACATTCAGTACTTC.

V and J are TRBV9 and TRBJ1-2; tentative D call: TRBD1 (5 bases). The CDR3 has 13 amino acids. CDR1 and CDR2 from the germline V gene are SGDLS and YYNGEE. V lost 3 bases to trimming and J lost 8 bases, with 14 bases between them. This CDR3 reads CASSGSGSRGYTF. CDR3 bases: TGTGCCAGCAGCGGGTCAGGGTCTAGAGGCTACACCTTC.